One T cell receptor (beta chain) is described in this entry. Its antigen is not known. Looked up from germline, CDR1 is MDHEN and CDR2 is SYDVKM. Between the trimmed V and J ends, which lost 2 bases and 5 bases, there was a span of 12 bases. CDR3 length: 14 residues. Of the isolated RNA, all was reverse transcribed, and so the sequenced material was expressed TCRB transcripts. It was found that naive, central memory and regulatory T cell samples averaged around 3.7 million reads. Sequencing was performed with immunoSEQ multiplex PCR; in TCRdb, only in-frame clones are kept and a portion is missing. The sample carries a few hundred thousand clones, roughly an eighth recorded once. The source of the sample is a study of beta chain features in type 1 diabetes. Whole-study results and caveats: Shorter TCRB CDR3s, moderately but significantly so, marked every one of the four CD4+ subsets in Type 1 diabetes patients.

CD45RO/CCR7/CD25/CD127/CD95/CD27 separated CD4+ naive, central memory, regulatory and stem cell-like memory cells by sorting. The receptor's source is a young man with type 1 diabetes. The specimen sequenced was naive CD4+ T cells from blood. The chain joins TRBV28 to TRBJ1-1; TRBD1 is a possible D gene (6 bases). CDR3 bases: TGTGCCAGCAGTTTACCGGGGGGCGGGACTGAAGCTTTCTTT. As protein: CASSLPGGGTEAFF. Full variable domain (missing parts from reference TRBV28 and TRBJ1-1): DVKVTQSSRYLVKRTGEKVFLECVQDMDHENMFWYRQDPGLGLRLIYFSYDVKMKEKGDIPEGYSVSREKKERFSLILESASTNQTSMYLCASSLPGGGTEAFFGQGTRLTVV.